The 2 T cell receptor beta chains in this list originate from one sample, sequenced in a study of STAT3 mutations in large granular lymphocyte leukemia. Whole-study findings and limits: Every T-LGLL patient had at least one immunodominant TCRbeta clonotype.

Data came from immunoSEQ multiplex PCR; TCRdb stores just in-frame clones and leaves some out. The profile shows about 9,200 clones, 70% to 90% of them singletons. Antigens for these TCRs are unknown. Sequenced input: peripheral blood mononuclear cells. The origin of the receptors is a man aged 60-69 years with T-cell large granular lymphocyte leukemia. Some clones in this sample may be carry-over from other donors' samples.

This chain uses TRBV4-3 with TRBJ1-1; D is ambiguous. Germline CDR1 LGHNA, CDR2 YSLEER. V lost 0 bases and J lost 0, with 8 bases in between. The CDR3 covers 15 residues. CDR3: CASSQDPWLNTEAFF. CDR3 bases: TGCGCCAGCAGCCAAGATCCTTGGTTGAACACTGAAGCTTTCTTT.

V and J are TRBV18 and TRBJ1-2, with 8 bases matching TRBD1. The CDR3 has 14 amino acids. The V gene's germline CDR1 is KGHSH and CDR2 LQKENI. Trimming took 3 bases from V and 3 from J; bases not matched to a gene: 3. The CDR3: CASSPGQEYYGYTF. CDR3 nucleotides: TGTGCCAGCTCACCGGGACAGGAATACTATGGCTACACCTTC.